This TCR beta chain was captured by sequencing in a study of response to subunit inactivated influenza vaccine. This clonotype was observed a few times. Its antigen is currently unknown. This CDR3 is built from 14 residues. The V segment lost 0 bases and the J segment 3 bases; nucleotides outside the gene matches: 4. Germline V gene sequence: CDR1 DFQATT, CDR2 SNEGSKA (reference sequence). Overall study results and limits: The authors offered the suggestion that each seasonal influenza vaccination recruits few new T cells.

TCRdb called the RT-PCR reads again in MiXCR, with one record for every CDR3 protein. The data show 650,000 to 800,000 distinct CDR3 sequences, approximately 18% seen once. The V and J genes are TRBV20-1 and TRBJ2-7; 8 bases align to TRBD1. The sequencing used PBMCs from blood, collected roughly 5 days after vaccination. The receptor's source is a man between 45 and 60 years old who received an inactivated influenza vaccine. This chain's CDR3 is CSARDGTGGYEQYF. CDR3 in DNA: TGCAGTGCTAGAGATGGGACAGGCGGCTACGAGCAGTACTTC.